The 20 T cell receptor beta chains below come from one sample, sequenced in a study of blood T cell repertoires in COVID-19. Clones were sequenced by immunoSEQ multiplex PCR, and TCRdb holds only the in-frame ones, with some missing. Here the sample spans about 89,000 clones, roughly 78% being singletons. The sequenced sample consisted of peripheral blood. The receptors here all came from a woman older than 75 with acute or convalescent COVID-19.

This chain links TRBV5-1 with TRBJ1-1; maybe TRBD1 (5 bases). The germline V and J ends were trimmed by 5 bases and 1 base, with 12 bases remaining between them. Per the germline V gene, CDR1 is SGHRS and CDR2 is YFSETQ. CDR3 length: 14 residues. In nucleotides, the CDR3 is TGCGCCAGCAGTCCCTACGGGGGGAACACTGAAGCTTTCTTT. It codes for CASSPYGGNTEAFF.

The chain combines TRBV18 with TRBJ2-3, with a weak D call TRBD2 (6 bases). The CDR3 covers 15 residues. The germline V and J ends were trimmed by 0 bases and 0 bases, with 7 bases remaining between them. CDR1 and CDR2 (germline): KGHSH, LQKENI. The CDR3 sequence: CASSPPGLSTDTQYF. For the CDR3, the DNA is TGTGCCAGCTCACCACCGGGACTTAGCACAGATACGCAGTATTTT.

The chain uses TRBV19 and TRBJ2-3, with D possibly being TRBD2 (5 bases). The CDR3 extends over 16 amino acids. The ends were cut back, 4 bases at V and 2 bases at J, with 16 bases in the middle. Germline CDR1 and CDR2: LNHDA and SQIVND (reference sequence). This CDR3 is CASSSVLGKNTDTQYF. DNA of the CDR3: TGTGCCAGTAGTAGCGTACTAGGGAAGAACACAGATACGCAGTATTTT.

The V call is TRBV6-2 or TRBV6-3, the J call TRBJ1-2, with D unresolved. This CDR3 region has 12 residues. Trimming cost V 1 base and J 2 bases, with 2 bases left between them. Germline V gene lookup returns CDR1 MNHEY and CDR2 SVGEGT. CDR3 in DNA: TGTGCCAGCAGTTACTTAAACTATGGCTACACCTTC. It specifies CASSYLNYGYTF.

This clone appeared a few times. The CDR3 DNA follows: TGTGCCAGCTCACCCCGGACTAGCGGGGTTCTCTACAATGAGCAGTTCTTC. Translated, it gives CASSPRTSGVLYNEQFF. The V call is TRBV18, the J call TRBJ2-1, with 12 bases aligning to TRBD2. This CDR3 is 17 amino acids long. From germline, CDR1 is KGHSH and CDR2 LQKENI. V was clipped by 3 bases and J by 3 bases; unmatched bases: 6.

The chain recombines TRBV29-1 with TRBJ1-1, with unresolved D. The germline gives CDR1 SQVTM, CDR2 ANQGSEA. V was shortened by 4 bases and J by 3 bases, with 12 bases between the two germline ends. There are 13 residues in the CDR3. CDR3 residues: CSVGRLVYTEAFF. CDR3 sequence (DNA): TGCAGCGTTGGGCGACTGGTATACACTGAAGCTTTCTTT.

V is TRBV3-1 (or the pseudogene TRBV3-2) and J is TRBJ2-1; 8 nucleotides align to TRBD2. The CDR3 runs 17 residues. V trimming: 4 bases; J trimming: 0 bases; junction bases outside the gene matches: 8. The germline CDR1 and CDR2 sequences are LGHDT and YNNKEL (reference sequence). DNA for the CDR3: TGTGCCAGCAGCCCATTAGGACTAGCCAGCTCCTACAATGAGCAGTTCTTC. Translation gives CASSPLGLASSYNEQFF.

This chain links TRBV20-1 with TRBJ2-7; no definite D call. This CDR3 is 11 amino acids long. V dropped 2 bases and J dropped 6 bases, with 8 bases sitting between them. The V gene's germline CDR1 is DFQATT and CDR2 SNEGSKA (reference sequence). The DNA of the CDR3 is TGCAGTGCTAGATCCCATCCCGAGCAGTACTTC. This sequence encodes CSARSHPEQYF.

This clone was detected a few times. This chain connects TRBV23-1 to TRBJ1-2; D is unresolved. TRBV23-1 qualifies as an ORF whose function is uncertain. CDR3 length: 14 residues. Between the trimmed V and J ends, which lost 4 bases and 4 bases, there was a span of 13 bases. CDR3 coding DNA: TGCGCCAGCAGTCTTAAGCGGTCTCCCTATGGCTACACCTTC. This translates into CASSLKRSPYGYTF.

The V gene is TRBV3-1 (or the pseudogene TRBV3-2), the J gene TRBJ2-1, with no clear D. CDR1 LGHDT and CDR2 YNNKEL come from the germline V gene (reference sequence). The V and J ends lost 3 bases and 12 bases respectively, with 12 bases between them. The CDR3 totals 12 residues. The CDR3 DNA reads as TGTGCCAGCAGCCAGACCCGCTCGGGGCAGTTCTTC. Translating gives CASSQTRSGQFF.

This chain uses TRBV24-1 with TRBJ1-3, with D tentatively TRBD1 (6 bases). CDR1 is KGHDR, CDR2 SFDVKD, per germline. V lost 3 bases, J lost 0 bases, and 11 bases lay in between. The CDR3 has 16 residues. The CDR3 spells CATSDLTGSSGNTIYF. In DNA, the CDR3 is TGTGCCACCAGTGATCTCACAGGGAGCTCTGGAAACACCATATATTTT.

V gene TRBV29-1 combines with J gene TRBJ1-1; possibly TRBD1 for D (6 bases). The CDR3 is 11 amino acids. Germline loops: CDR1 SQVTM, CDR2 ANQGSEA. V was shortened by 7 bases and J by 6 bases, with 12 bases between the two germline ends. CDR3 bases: TGCAGCGGGATCAGGGGCGCTGAAGCTTTCTTT. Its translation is CSGIRGAEAFF. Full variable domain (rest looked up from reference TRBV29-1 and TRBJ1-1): SAVISQKPSRDICQRGTSLTIQCQVDSQVTMMFWYRQQPGQSLTLIATANQGSEATYESGFVIDKFPISRPNLTFSTLTVSNMSPEDSSIYLCSGIRGAEAFFGQGTRLTVV.

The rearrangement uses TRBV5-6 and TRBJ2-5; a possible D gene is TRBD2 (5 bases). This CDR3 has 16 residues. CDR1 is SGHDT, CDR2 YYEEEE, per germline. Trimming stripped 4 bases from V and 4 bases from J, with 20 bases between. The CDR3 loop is CASSAQTGRRGETQYF. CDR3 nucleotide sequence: TGTGCCAGCAGCGCCCAAACTGGGAGACGTGGAGAGACCCAGTACTTC. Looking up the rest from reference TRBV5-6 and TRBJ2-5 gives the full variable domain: DAGVTQSPTHLIKTRGQQVTLRCSPKSGHDTVSWYQQALGQGPQFIFQYYEEEERQRGNFPDRFSGHQFPNYSSELNVNALLLGDSALYLCASSAQTGRRGETQYFGPGTRLLVL.

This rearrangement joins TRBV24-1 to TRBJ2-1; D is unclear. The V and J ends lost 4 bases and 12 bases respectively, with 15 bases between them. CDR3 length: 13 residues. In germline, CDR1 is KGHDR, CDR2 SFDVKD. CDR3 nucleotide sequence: TGTGCCACCAGTGACAGCTACGGAGAAAGGCAGTTCTTC. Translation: CATSDSYGERQFF.

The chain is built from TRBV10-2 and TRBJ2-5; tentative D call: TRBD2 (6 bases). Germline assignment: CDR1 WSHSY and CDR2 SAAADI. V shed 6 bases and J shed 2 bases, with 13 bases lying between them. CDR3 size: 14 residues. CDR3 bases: TGCGCCAGCAGCCACAGCGGGTTACAAGAGACCCAGTACTTC. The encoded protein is CASSHSGLQETQYF.

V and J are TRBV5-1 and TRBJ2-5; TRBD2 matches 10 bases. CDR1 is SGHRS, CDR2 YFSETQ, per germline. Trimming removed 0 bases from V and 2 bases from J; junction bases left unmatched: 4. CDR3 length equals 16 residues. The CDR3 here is CASSLGASGGQETQYF. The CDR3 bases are TGCGCCAGCAGCTTGGGAGCTAGCGGGGGACAAGAGACCCAGTACTTC.

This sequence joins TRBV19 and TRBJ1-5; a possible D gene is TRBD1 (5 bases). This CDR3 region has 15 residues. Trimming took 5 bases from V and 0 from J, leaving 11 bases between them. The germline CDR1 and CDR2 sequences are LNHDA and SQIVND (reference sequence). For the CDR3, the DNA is TGTGCCAGTAGTCCGTACAGGTATAGCAATCAGCCCCAGCATTTT. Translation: CASSPYRYSNQPQHF.

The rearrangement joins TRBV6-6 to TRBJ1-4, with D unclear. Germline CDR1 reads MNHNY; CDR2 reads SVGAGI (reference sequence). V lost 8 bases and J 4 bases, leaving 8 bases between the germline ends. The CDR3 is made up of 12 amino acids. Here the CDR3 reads CASSVRNEKLFF. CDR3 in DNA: TGTGCCAGCTCAGTCCGTAATGAAAAACTGTTTTTT.

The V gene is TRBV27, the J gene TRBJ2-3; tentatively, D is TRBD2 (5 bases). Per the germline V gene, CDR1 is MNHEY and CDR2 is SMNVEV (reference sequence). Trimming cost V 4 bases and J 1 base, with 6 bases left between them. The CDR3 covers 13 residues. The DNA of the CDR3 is TGTGCCAGCAGTTCGAGGGGCACAGATACGCAGTATTTT. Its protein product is CASSSRGTDTQYF.

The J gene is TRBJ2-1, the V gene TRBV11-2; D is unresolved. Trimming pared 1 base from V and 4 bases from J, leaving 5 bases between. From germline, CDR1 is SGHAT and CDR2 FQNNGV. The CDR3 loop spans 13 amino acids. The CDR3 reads CASSLGRYNEQFF. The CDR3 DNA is TGTGCCAGCAGCTTAGGCCGGTACAATGAGCAGTTCTTC.